Following are 9 T cell receptor beta chains from one sample sequenced in a study of response to subunit inactivated influenza vaccine. Each CDR3 protein is one row after TCRdb ran MiXCR on the RT-PCR reads. The profile shows 200,000 to 300,000 distinct CDR3 sequences, 9.5% to 15% of them singletons. This material consisted of non-naive T cells sorted from PBMCs, taken less than 15 days before vaccination. These receptors were obtained from a man aged 50-59 years who received an inactivated influenza vaccine.

The V gene is TRBV5-5, the J gene TRBJ2-5; D is possibly TRBD2 (5 bases). This CDR3 is built from 13 residues. V lost 2 bases, J lost 5 bases, and 10 bases lay in between. From germline, CDR1 is SGHKS and CDR2 YYEKEE (reference sequence). The CDR3 region is CASSLTGEETQYF. CDR3 bases: TGTGCCAGCAGCTTAACCGGGGAGGAGACCCAGTACTTC.

This clonotype has more than one count but fewer than ten. The junction and the germline gene differ at one end; a read error may be behind it. This sequence joins TRBV7-2 and TRBJ2-7, with 8 nucleotides matching TRBD1. CDR1 SGHTA and CDR2 FQGNSA come from the germline V gene. This CDR3 comprises 12 residues. The CDR3 sequence is CASSGRDRLVHF. DNA for the CDR3: TGTGCCAGCAGCGGTCGGGACAGGCTGGTTCACTTC.

This clonotype has just a few counts. J is TRBJ1-2 and V is TRBV24-1; 9 bases agree with TRBD1. Trimming at V came to 5 bases and at J to 4 bases, leaving 4 bases not matched to a gene. Germline CDR1 and CDR2: KGHDR and SFDVKD. This CDR3 is 14 amino acids long. The CDR3 region is CATSGDREGYGYTF. CDR3 nucleotide sequence: TGTGCCACCAGTGGGGACAGGGAGGGCTATGGCTACACCTTC.

This clonotype was seen more than once but under ten times. The rearrangement uses TRBV4-2 and TRBJ2-7; D possibly corresponds to TRBD1 (5 bases). This CDR3 contains 13 residues. Germline CDR1 LGHNA, CDR2 YNFKEQ. V lost 3 bases and J lost 3, with 9 bases in between. The CDR3, as DNA: TGTGCCAGCAGCCACGATGACAGCTACGAGCAGTACTTC. Translating gives CASSHDDSYEQYF.

This clonotype has at least ten counts. CDR3 region: CAISSSGGTSTDTQYF. The CDR3, as DNA: TGTGCCATCAGTTCTAGCGGGGGGACAAGCACAGATACGCAGTATTTT. The V call is TRBV10-3, the J call TRBJ2-3; 11 bases are shared with TRBD2. CDR1 and CDR2 (germline): ENHRY, SYGVKD. V lost 5 bases, J lost 0 bases, and 4 bases stayed unmatched. There are 16 residues in the CDR3.

This clonotype has a handful of counts. The gene calls are TRBV6-1 and TRBJ2-1, with TRBD2 as a possible D gene (6 bases). This CDR3 region has 14 residues. The germline CDR1 and CDR2 sequences are MNHNS and SASEGT. V was shortened by 6 bases and J by 9 bases, with 18 bases between the two germline ends. The CDR3 here is CASRQPGGFGEQFF. The DNA for the CDR3 is TGTGCCAGCAGACAACCTGGGGGGTTCGGTGAGCAGTTCTTC.

This clonotype was counted at least ten times. The chain combines TRBV20-1 with TRBJ2-7, with D possibly matching TRBD2 (6 bases). The V gene's germline CDR1 is DFQATT and CDR2 SNEGSKA (reference sequence). There are 14 residues in the CDR3. Trimming left V 4 bases short and J 2 bases short, with 15 bases between. CDR3 protein: CSAKSLASTYEQYF. The CDR3 nucleotides are TGCAGTGCTAAATCTCTAGCGTCCACCTACGAGCAGTACTTC.

In its sample, this clonotype was seen a few times. The V call is TRBV20-1, the J call TRBJ2-7; D possibly uses TRBD1 or TRBD2 (5 bases each). V lost 5 bases, J lost 2 bases, and 10 bases lay in between. The CDR3 length is 12 residues. Germline lookup yields CDR1 DFQATT and CDR2 SNEGSKA (reference sequence). CDR3 bases: TGCAGTGCTGGGGACGGCACCTACGAGCAGTACTTC. Translating gives CSAGDGTYEQYF.

This chain joins TRBV6-2 or TRBV6-3 and TRBJ2-3; unclear D gene. This CDR3 spans 12 amino acids. The V end lost 8 bases, the J end lost 6 bases, and 12 bases lay between the germline ends. Looked up from germline, CDR1 is MNHEY and CDR2 is SVGEGT. The CDR3 reads CASRYLADTQYF. CDR3 DNA sequence: TGTGCCAGCCGCTACCTTGCGGATACGCAGTATTTT.